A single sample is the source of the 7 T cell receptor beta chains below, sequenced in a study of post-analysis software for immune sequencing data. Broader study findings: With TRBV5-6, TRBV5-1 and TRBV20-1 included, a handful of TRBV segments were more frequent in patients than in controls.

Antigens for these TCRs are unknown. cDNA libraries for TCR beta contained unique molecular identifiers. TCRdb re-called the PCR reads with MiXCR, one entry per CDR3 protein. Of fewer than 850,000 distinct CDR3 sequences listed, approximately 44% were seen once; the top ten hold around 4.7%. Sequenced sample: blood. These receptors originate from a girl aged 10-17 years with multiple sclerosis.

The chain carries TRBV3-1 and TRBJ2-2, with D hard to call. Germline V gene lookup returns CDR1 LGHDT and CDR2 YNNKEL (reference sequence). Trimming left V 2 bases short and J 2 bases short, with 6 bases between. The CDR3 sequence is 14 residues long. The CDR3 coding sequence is TGTGCCAGCAGCCAAAGGCTCAACACCGGGGAGCTGTTTTTT. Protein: CASSQRLNTGELFF. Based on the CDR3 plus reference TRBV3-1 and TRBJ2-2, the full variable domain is DTAVSQTPKYLVTQMGNDKSIKCEQNLGHDTMYWYKQDSKKFLKIMFSYNNKELIINETVPNRFSPKSPDKAHLNLHINSLELGDSAVYFCASSQRLNTGELFFGEGSRLTVL.

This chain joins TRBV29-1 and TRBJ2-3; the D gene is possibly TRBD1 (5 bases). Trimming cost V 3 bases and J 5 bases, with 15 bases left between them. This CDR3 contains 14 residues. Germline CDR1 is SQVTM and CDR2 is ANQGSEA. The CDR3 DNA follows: TGCAGCGTTGATGTGGCAGCCCAGGGAGATACGCAGTATTTT. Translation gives CSVDVAAQGDTQYF.

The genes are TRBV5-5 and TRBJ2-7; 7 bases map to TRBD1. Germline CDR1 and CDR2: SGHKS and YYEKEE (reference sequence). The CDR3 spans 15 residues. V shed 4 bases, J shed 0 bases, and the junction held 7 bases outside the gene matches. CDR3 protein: CASSRDSRSSYEQYF. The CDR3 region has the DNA TGTGCCAGCAGCCGGGACAGCAGGAGCTCCTACGAGCAGTACTTC.

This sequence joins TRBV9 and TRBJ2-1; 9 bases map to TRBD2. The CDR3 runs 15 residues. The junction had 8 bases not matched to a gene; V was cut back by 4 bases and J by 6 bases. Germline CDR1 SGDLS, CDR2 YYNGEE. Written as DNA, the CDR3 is TGTGCCAGCAGCCAAATAGCGGGAGAACGCAATGAGCAGTTCTTC. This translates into CASSQIAGERNEQFF. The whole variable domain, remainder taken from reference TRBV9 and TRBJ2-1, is DSGVTQTPKHLITATGQRVTLRCSPRSGDLSVYWYQQSLDQGLQFLIQYYNGEERAKGNILERFSAQQFPDLHSELNLSSLELGDSALYFCASSQIAGERNEQFFGPGTRLTVL.

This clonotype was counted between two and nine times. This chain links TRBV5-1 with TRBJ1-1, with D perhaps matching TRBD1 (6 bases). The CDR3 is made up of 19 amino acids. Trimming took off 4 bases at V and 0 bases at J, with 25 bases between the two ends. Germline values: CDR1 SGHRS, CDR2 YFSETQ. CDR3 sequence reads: CASSPTSQGTLAVNTEAFF. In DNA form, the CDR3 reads TGCGCCAGCAGCCCCACCTCCCAGGGGACCCTCGCTGTGAACACTGAAGCTTTCTTT.

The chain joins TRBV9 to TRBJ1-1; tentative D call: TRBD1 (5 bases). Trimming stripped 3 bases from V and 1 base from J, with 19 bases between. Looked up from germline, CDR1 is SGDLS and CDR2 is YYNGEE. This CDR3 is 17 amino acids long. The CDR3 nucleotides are TGTGCCAGCAGCGCCCAAGTGGGGAATACAGGGAACACTGAAGCTTTCTTT. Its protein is CASSAQVGNTGNTEAFF.

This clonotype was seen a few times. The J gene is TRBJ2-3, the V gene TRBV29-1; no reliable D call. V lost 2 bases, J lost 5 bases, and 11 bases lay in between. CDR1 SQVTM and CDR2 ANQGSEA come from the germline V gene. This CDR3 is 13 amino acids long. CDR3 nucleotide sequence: TGCAGCGTTGAAAGGGCCAGTCAAGATACGCAGTATTTT. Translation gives CSVERASQDTQYF.